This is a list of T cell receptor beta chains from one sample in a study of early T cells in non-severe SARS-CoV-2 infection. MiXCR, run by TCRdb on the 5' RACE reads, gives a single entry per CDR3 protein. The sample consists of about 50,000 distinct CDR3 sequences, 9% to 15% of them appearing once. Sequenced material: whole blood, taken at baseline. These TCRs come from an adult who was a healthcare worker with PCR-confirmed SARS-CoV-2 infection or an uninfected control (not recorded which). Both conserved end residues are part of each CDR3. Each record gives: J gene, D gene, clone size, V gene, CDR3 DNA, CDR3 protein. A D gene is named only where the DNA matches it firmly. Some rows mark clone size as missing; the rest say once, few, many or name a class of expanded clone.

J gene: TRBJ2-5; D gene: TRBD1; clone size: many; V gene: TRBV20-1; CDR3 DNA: TGCAGTGCTAGACGCCGACAGGGGTTCCAAGAGACCCAGTACTTC; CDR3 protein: CSARRRQGFQETQYF
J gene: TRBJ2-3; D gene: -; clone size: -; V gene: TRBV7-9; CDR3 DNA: TGTGCCAGCAGCTTTAGGCAACGGATCAGCACAGATACGCAGTATTTT; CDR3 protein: CASSFRQRISTDTQYF
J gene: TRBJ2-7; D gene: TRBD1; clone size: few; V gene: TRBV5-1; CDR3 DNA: TGCGCCAGCAGCTCGGGACAGGCACCTCTTTCCTACGAGCAGTACTTC; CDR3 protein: CASSSGQAPLSYEQYF
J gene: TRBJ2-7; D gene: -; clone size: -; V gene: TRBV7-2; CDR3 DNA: TGTGCCAGCAGCTTAGTAGCTAGCGCGATTTCCTACGAGCAGTACTTC; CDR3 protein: CASSLVASAISYEQYF
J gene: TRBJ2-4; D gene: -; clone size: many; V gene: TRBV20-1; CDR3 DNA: TGCAGTGCCTACTTCGCTCTTAAAAACATTCAGTACTTC; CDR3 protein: CSAYFALKNIQYF
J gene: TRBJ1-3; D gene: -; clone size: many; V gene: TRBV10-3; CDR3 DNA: TGTGCCATCTCGGGAGACTCTGGAAACACCATATATTTT; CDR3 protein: CAISGDSGNTIYF
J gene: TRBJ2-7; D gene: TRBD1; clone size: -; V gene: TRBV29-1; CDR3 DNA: TGCAGCGTTGAGGTACAGGGGTCCTACGAGCAGTACTTC; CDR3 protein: CSVEVQGSYEQYF
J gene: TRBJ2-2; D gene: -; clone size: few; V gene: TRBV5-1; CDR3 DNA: TGCGCCAGCAAAGAGACCCTCGGACTCCGGGAGCTGTTTTTT; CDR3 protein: CASKETLGLRELFF
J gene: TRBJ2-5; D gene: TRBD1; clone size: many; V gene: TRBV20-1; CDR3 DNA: TGCAGTGCTAGAGCTCTGGGACAGCCGTATGTCGGACAAGAGACCCAGTACTTC; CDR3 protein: CSARALGQPYVGQETQYF
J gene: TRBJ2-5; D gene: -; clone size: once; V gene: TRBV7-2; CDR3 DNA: TGTGCCAGCAGCGGAAGGGCGAGGATGGAGACCCAGTACTTC; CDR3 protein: CASSGRARMETQYF
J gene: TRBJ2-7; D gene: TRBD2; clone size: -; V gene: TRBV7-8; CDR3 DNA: TGTGCCAGCAGCCGCCTAGCGGGAGAGCCTTACGAGCAGTACTTC; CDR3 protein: CASSRLAGEPYEQYF
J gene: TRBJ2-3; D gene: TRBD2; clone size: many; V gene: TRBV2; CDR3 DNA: TGTGCCAGCAGTACAACTAGCGGTAGCACAGATACGCAGTATTTT; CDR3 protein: CASSTTSGSTDTQYF
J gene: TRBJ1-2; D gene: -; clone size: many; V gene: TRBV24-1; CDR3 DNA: TGTGCCACCAGTGTCACAGGCGCTAATGGCTACACCTTC; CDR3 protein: CATSVTGANGYTF
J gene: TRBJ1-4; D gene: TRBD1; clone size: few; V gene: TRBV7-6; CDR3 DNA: TGTGCCAGCAGCATTTACTATTCCAGGGGGGGGCAGGAAAAACTGTTTTTT; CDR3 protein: CASSIYYSRGGQEKLFF
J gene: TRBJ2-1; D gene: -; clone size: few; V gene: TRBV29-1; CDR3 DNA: TGCAGCGCAGGGACTTCGTACAATGAGCAGTTCTTC; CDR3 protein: CSAGTSYNEQFF
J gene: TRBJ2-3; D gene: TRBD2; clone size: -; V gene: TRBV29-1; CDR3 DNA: TGCAGCGTTGGAATGCTAGCGGGACCCACAGATACGCAGTATTTT; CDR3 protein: CSVGMLAGPTDTQYF
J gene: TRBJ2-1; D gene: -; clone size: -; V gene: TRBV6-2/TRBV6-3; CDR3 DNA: TGTGCCAGCGGCGGTGGAGGCGCTGAGCAGTTCTTC; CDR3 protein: CASGGGGAEQFF
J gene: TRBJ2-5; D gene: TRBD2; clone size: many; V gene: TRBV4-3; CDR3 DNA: TGCGCCAGCCACATCACTAGCGGGAGTTGGGAGACCCAGTACTTC; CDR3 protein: CASHITSGSWETQYF
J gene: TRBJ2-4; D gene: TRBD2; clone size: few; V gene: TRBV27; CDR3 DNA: TGTGCCAGCTCCTCCCGCGGGGGAGCCAAAAACATTCAGTACTTC; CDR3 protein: CASSSRGGAKNIQYF
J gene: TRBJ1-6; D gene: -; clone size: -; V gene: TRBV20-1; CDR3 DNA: TGCAGTGCCATTCCTGGGCAGGGCTATAATTCACCCCTCCACTTT; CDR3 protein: CSAIPGQGYNSPLHF
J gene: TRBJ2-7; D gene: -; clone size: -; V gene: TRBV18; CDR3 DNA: TGTGCCAGCTCAACTCAAGGGGCCTCCTACGAGCAGTACTTC; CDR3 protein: CASSTQGASYEQYF
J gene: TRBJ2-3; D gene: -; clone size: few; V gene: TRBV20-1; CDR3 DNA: TGCAGTGCTTGGGTGCCAGATACGCAGTATTTT; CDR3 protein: CSAWVPDTQYF
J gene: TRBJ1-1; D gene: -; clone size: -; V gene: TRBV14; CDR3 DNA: TGTGCCAGCAGCCAAGTCTCCACTGAAGCTTTCTTT; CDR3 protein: CASSQVSTEAFF
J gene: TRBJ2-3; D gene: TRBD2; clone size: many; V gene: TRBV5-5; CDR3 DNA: TGTGCCAGCAGCTTGGATGCGGGAGGGAGGAGCACAGATACGCAGTATTTT; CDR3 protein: CASSLDAGGRSTDTQYF
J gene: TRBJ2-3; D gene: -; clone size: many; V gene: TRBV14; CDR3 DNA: TGTGCCAGCAGCCAAGCGGGGGATACGCAGTATTTT; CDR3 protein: CASSQAGDTQYF
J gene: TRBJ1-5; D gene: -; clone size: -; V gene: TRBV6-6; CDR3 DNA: TGTGCCAGCAGTTCACAGGGAAATCAGCCCCAGCATTTT; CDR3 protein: CASSSQGNQPQHF
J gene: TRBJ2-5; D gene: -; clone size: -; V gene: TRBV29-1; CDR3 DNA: TGCAGCGTAAACCCAGAGACCCAGTACTTC; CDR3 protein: CSVNPETQYF
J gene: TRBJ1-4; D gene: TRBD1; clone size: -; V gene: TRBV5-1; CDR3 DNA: TGCGCCAGCCGACAGGGGGCGAAAACTAATGAAAAACTGTTTTTT; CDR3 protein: CASRQGAKTNEKLFF
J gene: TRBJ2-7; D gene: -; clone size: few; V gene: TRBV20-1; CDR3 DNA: TGCAGTGCTAGAACCGGGATGGCTCCCTCCTACGAGCAGTACTTC; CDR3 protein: CSARTGMAPSYEQYF
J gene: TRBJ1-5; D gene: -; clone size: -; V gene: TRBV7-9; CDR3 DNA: TGTGCCAGCAGCTTAGCGGGGAACGGTCAGCCCCAGCATTTT; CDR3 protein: CASSLAGNGQPQHF
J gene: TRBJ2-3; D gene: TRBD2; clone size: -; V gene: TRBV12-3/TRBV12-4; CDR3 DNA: TGTGCCAGCAGCTACCTGGGGGGAGGGGGCACAGATACGCAGTATTTT; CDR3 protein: CASSYLGGGGTDTQYF
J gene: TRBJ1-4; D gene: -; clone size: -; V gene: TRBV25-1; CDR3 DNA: TGTGCCAGCAGTGAAGGGAAACCTAGAAATGAAAAACTGTTTTTT; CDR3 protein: CASSEGKPRNEKLFF
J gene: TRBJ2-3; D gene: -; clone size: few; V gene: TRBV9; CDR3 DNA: TGTGCCAGCAGCGGAGGGGGGTTAGCTCTAAATACGCAGTATTTT; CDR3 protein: CASSGGGLALNTQYF
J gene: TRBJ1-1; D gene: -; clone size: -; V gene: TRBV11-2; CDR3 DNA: TGTGCCAGCAGCTTGATACGGGACGGCACTGAAGCTTTCTTT; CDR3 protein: CASSLIRDGTEAFF
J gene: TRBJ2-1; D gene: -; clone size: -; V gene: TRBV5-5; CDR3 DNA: TGTGCCAGCAACCTTTATAATGAGCAGTTCTTC; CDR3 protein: CASNLYNEQFF
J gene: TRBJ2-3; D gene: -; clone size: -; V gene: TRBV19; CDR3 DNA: TGTGCCAGTTGCGGGACAGCGACAGATACGCAGTATTTT; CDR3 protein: CASCGTATDTQYF
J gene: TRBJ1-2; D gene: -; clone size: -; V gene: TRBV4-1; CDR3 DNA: TGCGCCAGCAGCCGCAACTCCGGGACTAACTATGGCTACACCTTC; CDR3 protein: CASSRNSGTNYGYTF
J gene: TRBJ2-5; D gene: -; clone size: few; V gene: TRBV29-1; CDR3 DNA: TGCAGCGGATCAGGGGCCCAAGAGACCCAGTACTTC; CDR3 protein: CSGSGAQETQYF
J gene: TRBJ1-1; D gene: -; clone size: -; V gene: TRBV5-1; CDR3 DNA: TGCGCCAGCAGCTTGGCCGAGAACACTGAAGCTTTCTTT; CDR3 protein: CASSLAENTEAFF
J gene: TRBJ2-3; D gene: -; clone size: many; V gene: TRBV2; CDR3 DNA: TGTGCCAGCCAGAACGTCCAGCGGAGATACACAGATACGCAGTATTTT; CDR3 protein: CASQNVQRRYTDTQYF
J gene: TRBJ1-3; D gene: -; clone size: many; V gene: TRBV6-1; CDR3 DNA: TGTGCCAGCAGTGACGGGATTTCTGGAAACACCATATATTTT; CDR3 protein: CASSDGISGNTIYF
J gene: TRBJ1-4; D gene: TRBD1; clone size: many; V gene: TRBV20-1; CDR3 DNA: TGCAGTGCCGCGAGACAGGGGTCTGAAAAACTGTTTTTT; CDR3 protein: CSAARQGSEKLFF
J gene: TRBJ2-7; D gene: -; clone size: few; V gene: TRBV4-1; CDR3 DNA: TGCGCCAGCAGCCAAGATCTACAGGGTAGAGATTGGGAGCAGTACTTC; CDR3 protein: CASSQDLQGRDWEQYF
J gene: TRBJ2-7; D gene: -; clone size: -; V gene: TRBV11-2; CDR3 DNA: TGTGCCAGCAGCCCCCAGGGAATCTCCTACGAGCAGTACTTC; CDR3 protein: CASSPQGISYEQYF
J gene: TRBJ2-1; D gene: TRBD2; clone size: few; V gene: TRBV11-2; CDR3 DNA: TGTGCCAGCAAACAACTAGCGGGAGGGCGGGTAGGTGTCAATGAGCAGTTCTTC; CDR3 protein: CASKQLAGGRVGVNEQFF
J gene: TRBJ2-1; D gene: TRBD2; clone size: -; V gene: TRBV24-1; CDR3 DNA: TGTGCCACCAGTGATTCTTTTGAGGGACTAGCGGGAGGAAATGAGCAGTTCTTC; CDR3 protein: CATSDSFEGLAGGNEQFF
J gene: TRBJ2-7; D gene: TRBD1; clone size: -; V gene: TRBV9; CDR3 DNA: TGTGCCAGCAGCGTAGAGAGCAGGCAGGGGGCTTCCGAGCAGTACTTC; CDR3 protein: CASSVESRQGASEQYF
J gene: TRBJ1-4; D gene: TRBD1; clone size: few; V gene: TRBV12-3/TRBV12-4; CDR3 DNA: TGTGCCAGCGGAACAGGGGCCCTTGGCACTAATGAAAAACTGTTTTTT; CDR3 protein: CASGTGALGTNEKLFF
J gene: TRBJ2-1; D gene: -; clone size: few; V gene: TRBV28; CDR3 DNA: TGTGCCAGCAGTCCCCCATCGGGGTCTAGGAAGTTCTTC; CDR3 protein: CASSPPSGSRKFF
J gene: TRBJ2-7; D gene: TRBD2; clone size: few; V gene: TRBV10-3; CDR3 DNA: TGTGCCATCAGCCCTAGCGGGAGCGTCAACGAGCAGTACTTC; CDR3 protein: CAISPSGSVNEQYF
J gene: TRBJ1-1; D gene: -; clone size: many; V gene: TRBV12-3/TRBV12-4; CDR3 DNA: TGTGCCAGCAGTGGAGGGTTAGGTGAAGTGGGGAACACTGAAGCTTTCTTT; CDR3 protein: CASSGGLGEVGNTEAFF
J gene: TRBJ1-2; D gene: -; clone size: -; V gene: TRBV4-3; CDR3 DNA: TGCGCCAGCAGCCACACACAGGGCTTCTATGGCTACACCTTC; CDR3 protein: CASSHTQGFYGYTF
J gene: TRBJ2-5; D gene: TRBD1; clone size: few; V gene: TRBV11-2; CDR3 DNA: TGTGCCAGCAGCCAAAACAGGGGGCAACAAGAGACCCAGTACTTC; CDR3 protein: CASSQNRGQQETQYF
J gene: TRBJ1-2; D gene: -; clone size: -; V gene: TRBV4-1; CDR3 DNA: TGCGCCAGCAGCCAAGATCGTACCGGCGGTGGCTACACCTTC; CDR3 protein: CASSQDRTGGGYTF
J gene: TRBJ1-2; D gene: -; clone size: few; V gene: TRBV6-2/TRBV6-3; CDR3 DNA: TGTGCCAGCAGTCGCCCCCGGGACGCCCTGAGGGGCTACACCTTC; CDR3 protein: CASSRPRDALRGYTF